Following are 13 T cell receptor beta chains from one sample sequenced in a study of human T cells and chemical hapten exposure (dated by TCRdb to the early 2020s). Library preparation used RACE. Sequencer: NextSeq 500. The public reads were quality trimmed at Q25 with fastp and then assembled into clones with MiXCR by TCRdb, keeping productive beta chains. Rows matching on CDR3 protein sequence are summarized as one entry with the most common DNA and genes. This sample lists roughly 380,000 distinct CDR3 sequences; 5% to 6.5% were detected once. The top ten constitute 2.5% to 3% of the sample. Interpreted using the paper, the time point label stands for: pre-sensitization, week 0. Read against the paper, the sample's treatment or condition label means: therapeutic diphenylcyclopropenone sensitization with weekly scalp DPC. Sample: whole blood, taken in connection with sensitization to the hapten diphenylcyclopropenone (DPC). These receptor sequences come from a woman aged 50 to 65 with alopecia areata. Some clones in this sample may be carry-over from other donors' samples.

This clonotype was counted ten times or more. DNA of the CDR3: TGCGCCAGCAGCCTAGACGGCAATCAGTACTTC. Encoded protein: CASSLDGNQYF. This rearrangement joins TRBV4-1 to TRBJ2-4; D not certain. The CDR3 length is 11 residues. With 4 bases removed from V and 12 bases from J, the gap between germline ends came to 10 bases. Germline assignment: CDR1 MGHRA and CDR2 YSYEKL.

This clonotype was picked up many times. The chain is built from TRBV2 and TRBJ2-1; 11 positions agree with TRBD2. The CDR3 is 16 residues long. V gave up 4 bases and J gave up 7 bases; unmatched junction bases: 9. Germline V gene lookup returns CDR1 SNHLY and CDR2 FYNNEI. CDR3 in amino acids: CASSVTLAGAGNEQFF. Here the CDR3 DNA reads TGTGCCAGCAGTGTAACACTAGCGGGAGCTGGAAATGAGCAGTTCTTC.

V gene TRBV28 combines with J gene TRBJ2-7; TRBD1 matches 11 bases. Germline trimming cut 5 bases from V and 5 bases from J; bases unmatched to any gene: 5. This CDR3 has 14 residues. CDR1 MDHEN and CDR2 SYDVKM come from the germline V gene. Here the CDR3 reads CASSRTGGRDEQYF. CDR3 nucleotides: TGTGCCAGCAGTCGGACAGGGGGCCGGGACGAGCAGTACTTC.

V usage is TRBV7-9 and J usage is TRBJ1-1; unclear D gene. CDR1 SEHNR and CDR2 FQNEAQ come from the germline V gene (reference sequence). V lost 1 base and J 5 bases, leaving 11 bases between the germline ends. This CDR3 has 14 residues. DNA for the CDR3: TGTGCCAGCAGCTTAGACTCCTCCCGGACTGAAGCTTTCTTT. Its translation: CASSLDSSRTEAFF.

The CDR3 loop reads CATRGGHLNYGYTF. The DNA for the CDR3 is TGTGCCACCAGGGGGGGACACCTTAACTATGGCTACACCTTC. J is TRBJ1-2 and V is TRBV6-1; 7 positions agree with TRBD1. The CDR3 loop spans 14 amino acids. Germline trimming cut 10 bases from V and 1 base from J; bases unmatched to any gene: 9. CDR1 MNHNS and CDR2 SASEGT come from the germline V gene.

CDR3 DNA sequence: TGTGCCAGCAGCCTCGGACTAGCGAGACTAAGTTTCTTCTCAGATACGCAGTATTTT. Encoded protein: CASSLGLARLSFFSDTQYF. The chain employs TRBV7-8 and TRBJ2-3, with 9 bases that match TRBD2. Losses at the gene ends were 5 bases for V and 4 bases for J; bases not matched to a gene: 19. The CDR3 runs 19 residues. Germline V gene sequence: CDR1 SGHVS, CDR2 FQNEAQ. Full variable domain (remainder filled in from reference TRBV7-8 and TRBJ2-3): GAGVSQSPRYKVAKRGQDVALRCDPISGHVSLFWYQQALGQGPEFLTYFQNEAQLDKSGLPSDRFFAERPEGSVSTLKIQRTQQEDSAVYLCASSLGLARLSFFSDTQYFGPGTRLTVL.

This clonotype was observed many times. This chain connects TRBV29-1 to TRBJ2-2; TRBD2 matches 9 bases. The CDR3 is made up of 15 amino acids. Losses at the gene ends were 7 bases for V and 0 bases for J; bases not matched to a gene: 6. Germline V gene lookup returns CDR1 SQVTM and CDR2 ANQGSEA. The CDR3 protein is CSAGTSTSNTGELFF. In DNA, the CDR3 is TGCAGCGCTGGGACTAGCACCTCGAACACCGGGGAGCTGTTTTTT.

J is TRBJ1-1 and V is TRBV6-2 or TRBV6-3; no reliable D call. The V and J ends lost 2 bases and 5 bases respectively, with 15 bases between them. CDR3 length equals 15 residues. Germline lookup yields CDR1 MNHEY and CDR2 SVGEGT. The chain's CDR3 is CASSYTGRGRTEAFF. The CDR3 coding sequence is TGTGCCAGCAGTTACACCGGCCGGGGAAGGACTGAAGCTTTCTTT.

This clonotype has a handful of counts. CDR3 nucleotides: TGTGCCAGCAGTTCCTACAGGGAGATTAATCAGCCCCAGCATTTT. Its protein product is CASSSYREINQPQHF. The rearrangement uses TRBV27 and TRBJ1-5, with D maybe TRBD1 (6 bases). The germline CDR1 and CDR2 sequences are MNHEY and SMNVEV (reference sequence). The CDR3 runs to 15 residues. Between the trimmed V and J ends, which lost 4 bases and 4 bases, there was a span of 14 bases.

J is TRBJ2-2 and V is TRBV19, with 10 nucleotides matching TRBD2. V shed 3 bases, J shed 3 bases, and the junction held 10 bases outside the gene matches. CDR3 length equals 18 residues. The germline CDR1 and CDR2 sequences are LNHDA and SQIVND (reference sequence). The CDR3 loop reads CASSMGLAGVGDTGELFF. DNA for the CDR3: TGTGCCAGTAGTATGGGCCTAGCGGGAGTAGGGGACACCGGGGAGCTGTTTTTT.

Only a few counts were recorded for this clonotype. This chain joins TRBV27 and TRBJ2-7; 7 bases are a match to TRBD1. Looked up from germline, CDR1 is MNHEY and CDR2 is SMNVEV (reference sequence). J lost 4 bases, V lost 6 bases, and 6 bases had no gene match. CDR3 size: 13 residues. The CDR3 DNA reads as TGTGCCAGCAGCAGACAGGGAAAGTACGAGCAGTACTTC. Protein sequence: CASSRQGKYEQYF.

There are many counts of this clonotype. The rearrangement links TRBV24-1 to TRBJ1-5; D unresolved. The CDR3 totals 14 residues. V dropped 4 bases and J dropped 9 bases, with 15 bases sitting between them. In germline, CDR1 is KGHDR, CDR2 SFDVKD. CDR3 residues: CATSDPDSGRPQHF. The DNA of the CDR3 is TGTGCCACCAGTGACCCCGACTCGGGTCGGCCCCAGCATTTT.

At least ten counts were recorded for this clonotype. The rearrangement joins TRBV7-7 to TRBJ2-7; TRBD1 agrees at 7 bases. Per germline, CDR1 SSHAT and CDR2 FNYEAQ (reference sequence). This CDR3 is 13 amino acids long. V shed 4 bases, J shed 4 bases, and the junction held 4 bases outside the gene matches. For the CDR3, the DNA is TGTGCCAGCAGCTACACGACAGGGTACGAGCAGTACTTC. Protein sequence: CASSYTTGYEQYF.